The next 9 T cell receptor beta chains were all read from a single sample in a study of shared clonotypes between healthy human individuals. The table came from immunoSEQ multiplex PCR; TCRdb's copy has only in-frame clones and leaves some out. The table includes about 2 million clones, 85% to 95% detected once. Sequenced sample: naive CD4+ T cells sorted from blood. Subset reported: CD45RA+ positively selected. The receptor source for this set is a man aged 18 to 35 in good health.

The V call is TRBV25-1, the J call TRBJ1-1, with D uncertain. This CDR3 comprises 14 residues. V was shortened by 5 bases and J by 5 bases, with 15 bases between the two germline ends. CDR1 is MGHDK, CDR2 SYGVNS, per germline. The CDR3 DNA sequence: TGTGCCAGCAGTCAAACGGGGTTTGGGACTGAAGCTTTCTTT. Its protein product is CASSQTGFGTEAFF.

DNA of the CDR3: TGCGCCAGCAGCCAAGATAGTGCGGCTCAGCCCCAGCATTTT. Protein: CASSQDSAAQPQHF. The genes are TRBV4-3 and TRBJ1-5, with D unclear. CDR3 length equals 14 residues. Germline V gene data show CDR1 as LGHNA and CDR2 as YSLEER. V lost 0 bases and J lost 6, with 9 bases in between.

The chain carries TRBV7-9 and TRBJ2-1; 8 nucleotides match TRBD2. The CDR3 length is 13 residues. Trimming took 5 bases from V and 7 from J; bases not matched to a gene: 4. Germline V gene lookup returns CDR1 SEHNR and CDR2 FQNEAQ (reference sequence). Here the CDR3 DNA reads TGTGCCAGCAGCGGGGGACTAGTAAATGAGCAGTTCTTC. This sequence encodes CASSGGLVNEQFF.

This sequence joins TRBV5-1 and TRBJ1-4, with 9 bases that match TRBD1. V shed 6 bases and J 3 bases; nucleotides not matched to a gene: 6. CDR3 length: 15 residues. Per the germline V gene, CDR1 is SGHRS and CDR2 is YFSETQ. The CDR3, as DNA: TGCGCCAGCAAAACAGGGGGCAGGGCTAATGAAAAACTGTTTTTT. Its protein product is CASKTGGRANEKLFF.

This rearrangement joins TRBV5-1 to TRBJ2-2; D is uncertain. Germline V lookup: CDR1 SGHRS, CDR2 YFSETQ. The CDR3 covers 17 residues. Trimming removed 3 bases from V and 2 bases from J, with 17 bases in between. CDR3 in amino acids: CASSSSPPQTNTGELFF. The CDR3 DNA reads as TGCGCCAGCAGCTCGTCGCCGCCGCAGACTAACACCGGGGAGCTGTTTTTT.

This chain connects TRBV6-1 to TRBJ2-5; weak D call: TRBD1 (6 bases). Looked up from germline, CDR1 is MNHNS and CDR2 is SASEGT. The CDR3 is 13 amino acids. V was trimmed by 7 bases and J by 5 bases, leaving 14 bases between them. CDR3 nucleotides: TGTGCCAGCATGCGTACAGGGTGGGAGACCCAGTACTTC. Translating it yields CASMRTGWETQYF.

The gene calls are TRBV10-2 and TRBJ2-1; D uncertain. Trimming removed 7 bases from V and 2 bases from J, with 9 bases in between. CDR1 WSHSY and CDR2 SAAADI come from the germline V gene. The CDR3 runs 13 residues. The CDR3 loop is CASISLAYNEQFF. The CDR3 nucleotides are TGCGCCAGCATCTCCCTAGCCTACAATGAGCAGTTCTTC.

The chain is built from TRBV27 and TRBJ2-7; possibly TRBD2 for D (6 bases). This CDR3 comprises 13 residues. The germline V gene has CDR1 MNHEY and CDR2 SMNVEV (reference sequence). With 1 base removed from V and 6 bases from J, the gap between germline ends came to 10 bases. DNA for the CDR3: TGTGCCAGCAGTTTATACGGGGGAATCGAGCAGTACTTC. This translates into CASSLYGGIEQYF.

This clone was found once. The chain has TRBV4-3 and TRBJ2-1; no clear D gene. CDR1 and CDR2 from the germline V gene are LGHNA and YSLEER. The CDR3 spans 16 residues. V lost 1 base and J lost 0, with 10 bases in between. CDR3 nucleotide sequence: TGCGCCAGCAGCCAAGGAACCCTGAGCTCCTACAATGAGCAGTTCTTC. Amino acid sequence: CASSQGTLSSYNEQFF.